Here is one T cell receptor beta chain with its context. Its antigen remains unidentified. The CDR3 has 13 amino acids. V lost 4 bases to trimming and J lost 0 bases, with 7 bases between them. Looked up from germline, CDR1 is SGHRS and CDR2 is YFSETQ. The data belong to a study of shared clonotypes between healthy human individuals. The split of CD4+ cells yielded CD45RA+ naive and CD45RA-negative memory subsets. Study-level points and caveats: When compared with the clonotypes that were shared by all four sorted-subset donors, the non-shared clonotypes turned out to have lower generation probabilities. Generally, estimated richness proved larger in naive subsets than it did in memory subsets.

The protocol was immunoSEQ multiplex PCR, while the TCRdb copy is restricted to in-frame clones and leaves out a portion. Of roughly 1,500,000 clones listed, around 98% are singletons. J is TRBJ1-1 and V is TRBV5-1, with D unresolved. The sequenced material came from naive CD4+ T cells sorted from blood. Indicated subset: CD45RA+ positively selected. The source of this sequence is a young man in good health. CDR3 loop: CASSSTMNTEAFF. CDR3 nucleotides: TGCGCCAGCAGCAGTACCATGAACACTGAAGCTTTCTTT.